What follows are 4 T cell receptor beta chains derived from one specimen sequenced in a study of cytomegalovirus exposure and HLA in healthy donors. TCRdb's copy holds only in-frame clones and misses some; the assay was immunoSEQ multiplex PCR. The table has tens of thousands of clones, approximately 95% seen once. Sample: PBMCs. The origin of the receptors is a woman aged 18-29 years in good health and CMV-seronegative.

The V call is TRBV7-9, the J call TRBJ2-7; tentative D call: TRBD1 (5 bases). The CDR3 has 15 residues. Germline V gene sequence: CDR1 SEHNR, CDR2 FQNEAQ (reference sequence). The V gene lost 2 bases and the J gene lost 0 bases, with 11 bases spanning the gap. The CDR3 coding sequence is TGTGCCAGCAGCTTATCAGGGTACAACTCCTACGAGCAGTACTTC. Its protein product is CASSLSGYNSYEQYF.

V usage is TRBV5-4 and J usage is TRBJ2-4, with D uncertain. Per the germline V gene, CDR1 is SGHNT and CDR2 is YYREEE (reference sequence). The CDR3 runs to 15 residues. V was cut by 2 bases and J by 7 bases, with 16 bases left in between. CDR3 loop: CASSLSTSARNIQYF. The CDR3 DNA follows: TGTGCCAGCAGCTTATCGACCTCAGCGAGGAACATTCAGTACTTC.

The V gene is TRBV18, the J gene TRBJ1-5, with D perhaps TRBD1 (6 bases). Germline lookup yields CDR1 KGHSH and CDR2 LQKENI. This CDR3 is built from 13 residues. Trimming left V 6 bases short and J 5 bases short, with 11 bases between. CDR3 region: CASSSDRDQPQHF. The CDR3 coding sequence is TGTGCCAGCTCGTCGGACAGAGATCAGCCCCAGCATTTT.

The chain links TRBV25-1 to TRBJ2-1; 7 bases agree with TRBD2. The CDR3 is 16 residues long. V lost 7 bases to trimming and J lost 6 bases; unmatched junction nucleotides: 15. Germline V lookup: CDR1 MGHDK, CDR2 SYGVNS. The CDR3 nucleotides read TGTGCCAGCACCAGCTCCCAAGGACTAGTACCCAATGAGCAGTTCTTC. It translates to CASTSSQGLVPNEQFF.